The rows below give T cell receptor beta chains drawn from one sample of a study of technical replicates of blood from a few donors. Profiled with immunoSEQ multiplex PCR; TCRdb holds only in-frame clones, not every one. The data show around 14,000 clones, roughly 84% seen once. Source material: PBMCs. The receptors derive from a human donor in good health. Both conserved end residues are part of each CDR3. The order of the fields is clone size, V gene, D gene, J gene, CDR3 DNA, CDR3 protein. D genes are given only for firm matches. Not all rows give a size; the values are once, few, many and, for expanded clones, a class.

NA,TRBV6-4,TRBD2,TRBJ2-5,TGTGCCAGCAGTGCCGTGGCGGGAGAGGGGCGAGAGACCCAGTACTTC,CASSAVAGEGRETQYF
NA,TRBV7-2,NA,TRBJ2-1,TGTGCCAGCAGCTTAAGGCCGGGGATGTCCAACAATGAGCAGTTCTTC,CASSLRPGMSNNEQFF
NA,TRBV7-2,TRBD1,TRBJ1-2,TGTGCCAGCAGCCCGCGGGGACAGCAATTCTATGGCTACACCTTC,CASSPRGQQFYGYTF
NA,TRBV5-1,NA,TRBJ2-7,TGCGCCAGCAGCTTGGGGCGGGGGCTGAAGGGGGAGCAGTACTTC,CASSLGRGLKGEQYF
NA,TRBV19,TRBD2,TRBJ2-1,TGTGCCAGTAGTTCTAGCGGGAGTAACTACAATGAGCAGTTCTTC,CASSSSGSNYNEQFF
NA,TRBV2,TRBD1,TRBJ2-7,TGTGCCAGCAGTGCCACCGGGACAGGGGTATACGAGCAGTACTTC,CASSATGTGVYEQYF
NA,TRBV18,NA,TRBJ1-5,TGTGCCAGCTCACCAAACAGCCGATATAGCAATCAGCCCCAGCATTTT,CASSPNSRYSNQPQHF
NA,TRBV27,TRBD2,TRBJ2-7,TGTGCCAGCAGCACTTCACGGGAGGGCCTCTCCGAGCAGTACTTC,CASSTSREGLSEQYF
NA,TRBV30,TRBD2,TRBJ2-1,TGTGCCTGGAGCCGATACGCGGGAGCCTACAATGAGCAGTTCTTC,CAWSRYAGAYNEQFF
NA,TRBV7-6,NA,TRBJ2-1,TGTGCCAGCAGCTTATTCCAGGGTTTCGCCAATGAGCAGTTCTTC,CASSLFQGFANEQFF
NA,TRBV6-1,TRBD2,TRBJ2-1,TGTGCCAGCAGTGAGGGAGGGGCACCCTCCTACAATGAGCAGTTCTTC,CASSEGGAPSYNEQFF
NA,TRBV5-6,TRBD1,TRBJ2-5,TGTGCCAGCATTACAGGGGGCGGGAGCTGGGAGACCCAGTACTTC,CASITGGGSWETQYF
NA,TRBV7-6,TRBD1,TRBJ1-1,TGTGCCAGCAGCTCACAGGGGGACACTGAAGCTTTCTTT,CASSSQGDTEAFF
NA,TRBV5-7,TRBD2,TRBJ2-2,TGTGCCAGCAGCTTGGGTCCCGGACTAGCGATCACCGGGGAGCTGTTTTTT,CASSLGPGLAITGELFF
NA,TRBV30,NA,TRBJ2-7,TGTGCCTGGAGTGTCGGGCAGGGGCTAAGGTACGAGCAGTACTTC,CAWSVGQGLRYEQYF
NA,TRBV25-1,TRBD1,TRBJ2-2,TGTGCCAGCTCACCCGTGGGGACAGGGGTAACCGGGGAGCTGTTTTTT,CASSPVGTGVTGELFF
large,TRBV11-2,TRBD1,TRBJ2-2,TGTGCCAGCAGCGTCTCGACAGGGGACAACGGGGAGCTGTTTTTT,CASSVSTGDNGELFF
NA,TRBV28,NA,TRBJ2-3,TGTGCCAGCAGTTCCCCGGGGGGCGGTTCTAGCACAGATACGCAGTATTTT,CASSSPGGGSSTDTQYF
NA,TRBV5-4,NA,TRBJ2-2,TGTGCCAGCAGAGAACAGGTCACCGGGGAGCTGTTTTTT,CASREQVTGELFF
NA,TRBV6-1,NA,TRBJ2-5,TGTGCCAGCAGTGAAGCGCGTGTCGGGACCCAGTACTTC,CASSEARVGTQYF
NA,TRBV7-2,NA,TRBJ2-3,TGTGCCAGCAGCTTCACGGGACACCACACAGATACGCAGTATTTT,CASSFTGHHTDTQYF
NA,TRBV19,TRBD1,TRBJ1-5,TGTGCCAGTAGTCACCGACAGGGGGCAGGGCCCCAGCATTTT,CASSHRQGAGPQHF
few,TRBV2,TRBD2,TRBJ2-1,TGTGCCAGCAGGGTTGGACTAGCGGGATGGAATGAGCAGTTCTTC,CASRVGLAGWNEQFF
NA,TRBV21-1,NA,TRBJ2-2,TGTGCCAGCTGGAGAGAGAACACCGGGGAGCTGTTTTTT,CASWRENTGELFF
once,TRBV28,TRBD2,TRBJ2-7,TGTGCCAGCAGCCTGGGTGGCGGGAGCTACGAGCAGTACTTC,CASSLGGGSYEQYF
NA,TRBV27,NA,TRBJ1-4,TGTGCCAGCAGGGTCGGGAACGCCGGGCTTGAAAAACTGTTTTTT,CASRVGNAGLEKLFF
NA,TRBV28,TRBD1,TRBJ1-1,TGTGCCAGCAGCTGGGGACAGGGGGTTCGGGCTTTCTTT,CASSWGQGVRAFF
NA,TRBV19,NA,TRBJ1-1,TGTGCCAGTAGTATGGCCAGGTATTGGGACATGAACACTGAAGCTTTCTTT,CASSMARYWDMNTEAFF